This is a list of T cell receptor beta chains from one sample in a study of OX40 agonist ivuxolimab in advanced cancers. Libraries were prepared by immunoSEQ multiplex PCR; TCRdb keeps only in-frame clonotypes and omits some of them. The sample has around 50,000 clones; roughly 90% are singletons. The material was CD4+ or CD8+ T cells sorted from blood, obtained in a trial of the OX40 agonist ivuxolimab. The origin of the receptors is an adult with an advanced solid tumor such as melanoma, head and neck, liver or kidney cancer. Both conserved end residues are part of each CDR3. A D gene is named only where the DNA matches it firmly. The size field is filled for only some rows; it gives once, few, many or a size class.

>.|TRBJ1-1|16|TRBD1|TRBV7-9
TGTGCCAGCAGCCCGACGGGACAGGGGGCAAACACTGAAGCTTTCTTT
CASSPTGQGANTEAFF
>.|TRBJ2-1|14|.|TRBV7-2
TGTGCCAGCACCTCCAGGGACGCCCGGATTAAGCAGTTCTTC
CASTSRDARIKQFF
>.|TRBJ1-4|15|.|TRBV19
TGTGCCAGTAGTATTTGGCACTCAACTAATGAAAAACTGTTTTTT
CASSIWHSTNEKLFF
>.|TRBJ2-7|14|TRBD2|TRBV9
TGTGCCAGCAGCAGGACTAGCGGGTCCTACGAGCAGTACTTC
CASSRTSGSYEQYF
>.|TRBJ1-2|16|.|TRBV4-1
TGCGCCAGCAGCCCGTCAGGGGCCTCCACGGACTATGGCTACACCTTC
CASSPSGASTDYGYTF
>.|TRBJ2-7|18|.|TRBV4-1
TGCGCCAGCAGCCATTCCCTTCCGTTGGGCAGCACCTCCTACGAGCAGTACTTC
CASSHSLPLGSTSYEQYF
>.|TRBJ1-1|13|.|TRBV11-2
TGTGCCAGCAGCTTAGAGTTGAACACTGAAGCTTTCTTT
CASSLELNTEAFF
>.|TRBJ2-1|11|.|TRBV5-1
TGCGCCAGCAGGGAGTACAATGAGCAGTTCTTC
CASREYNEQFF
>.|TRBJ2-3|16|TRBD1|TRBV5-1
TGCGCCAGCAGCTTAGTCGGGACAGGGAGCACAGATACGCAGTATTTT
CASSLVGTGSTDTQYF
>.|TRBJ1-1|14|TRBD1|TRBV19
TGTGCCACCGCGGAGGGGACAGGCCCCCCTGAAGCTTTCTTT
CATAEGTGPPEAFF
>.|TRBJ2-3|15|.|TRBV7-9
TGTGCCAGCAGCGGAAGGGTCCTCGGCACAGATACGCAGTATTTT
CASSGRVLGTDTQYF
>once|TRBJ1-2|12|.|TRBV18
TGTGCCAGCTCACCGGAGAGAAATGGCTACACCTTC
CASSPERNGYTF
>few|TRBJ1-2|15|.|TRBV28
TGTGCCAGCAGTCGCGATGGACGTAACAGGGCTGGCTACACCTTC
CASSRDGRNRAGYTF
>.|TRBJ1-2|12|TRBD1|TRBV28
TGTGCCAGCACGGACAGGTACTATGGCTACACCTTC
CASTDRYYGYTF
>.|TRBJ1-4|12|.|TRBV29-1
TGCAGCGTTGCCCTCTTCAGGGGTGGACTGTTTTTT
CSVALFRGGLFF
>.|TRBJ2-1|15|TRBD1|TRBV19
TGTGCCAGTAGTCTACAGGGGAATTCCTACAATGAGCAGTTCTTC
CASSLQGNSYNEQFF
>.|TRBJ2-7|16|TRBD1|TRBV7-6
TGTGCCAGCAGCCTCGGGACAGGGCGACCCCCCTACGAGCAGTACTTC
CASSLGTGRPPYEQYF
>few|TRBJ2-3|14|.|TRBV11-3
TGTGCCAGCGGAGCGGAGCTGAGCACAGATACGCAGTATTTT
CASGAELSTDTQYF
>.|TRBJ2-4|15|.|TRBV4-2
TGTGCCAGCAGCCAAGATGGGACATCTAAAAACATTCAGTACTTC
CASSQDGTSKNIQYF
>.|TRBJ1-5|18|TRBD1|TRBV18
TGTGCCAGCTCACCACTAGGGACAGGGGGGAACGGCAATCAGCCCCAGCATTTT
CASSPLGTGGNGNQPQHF
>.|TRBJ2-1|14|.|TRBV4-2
TGTGCCAGCAGCCAGGAGGCCGTGGGCAATGAGCAGTTCTTC
CASSQEAVGNEQFF
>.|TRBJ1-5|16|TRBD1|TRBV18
TGTGCCAGCTCACCTTCGGGACAGATTAGCAATCAGCCCCAGCATTTT
CASSPSGQISNQPQHF
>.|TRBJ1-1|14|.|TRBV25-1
TGTGCCAGCAGCCTAATCGGAGTGAACACTGAAGCTTTCTTT
CASSLIGVNTEAFF
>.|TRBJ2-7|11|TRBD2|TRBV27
TGTGCCAGCACTCGGGGGGTCGAGCAGTACTTC
CASTRGVEQYF
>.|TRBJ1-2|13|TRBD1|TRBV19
TGTGCCAGTGAAGGTGGGACAGCCTATGGCTACACCTTC
CASEGGTAYGYTF
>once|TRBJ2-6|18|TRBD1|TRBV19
TGTGCCAGTAGTATTTTGGGACAGGGTCTAAAAGGGGCCAACGTCCTGACTTTC
CASSILGQGLKGANVLTF
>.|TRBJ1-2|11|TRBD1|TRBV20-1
TGCAGTGCCAGGGGGAGCGGTGGCTACACCTTC
CSARGSGGYTF
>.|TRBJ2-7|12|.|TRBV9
TGTGCCAGCAGGGAGGGTCAAGGGGAGCAGTACTTC
CASREGQGEQYF
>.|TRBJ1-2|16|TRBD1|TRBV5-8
TGTGCCAGCAGCCCGGGAAGGGGACAGGGGATACGCGGCTACACCTTC
CASSPGRGQGIRGYTF
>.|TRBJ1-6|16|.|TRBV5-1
TGCGCCAGCAGCTTGGAAAAGGAGGGCAATAGTTCACCCCTCCACTTT
CASSLEKEGNSSPLHF
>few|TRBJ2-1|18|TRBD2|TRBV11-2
TGTGCCAGCAGCGGACAGCGGGAGGGCCTATCCGAGGGTAGCGAGCAGTTCTTC
CASSGQREGLSEGSEQFF
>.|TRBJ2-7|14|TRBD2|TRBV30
TGTGCCTGGAGAGGGGCGGGAGGATTCTACGAGCAGTACTTC
CAWRGAGGFYEQYF
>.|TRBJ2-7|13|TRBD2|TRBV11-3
TGTGCCAGCAGCTGGGCGGGAGGTCAAGAGCAGTACTTC
CASSWAGGQEQYF
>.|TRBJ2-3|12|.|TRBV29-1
TGCAGCGTTGACCCGGGAACAGATACGCAGTATTTT
CSVDPGTDTQYF
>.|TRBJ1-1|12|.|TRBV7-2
TGTGCCAGCAGCCCGCGGGGCACTGAAGCTTTCTTT
CASSPRGTEAFF
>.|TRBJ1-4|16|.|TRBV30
TGTGCCTGGAGTGTACTGGGGCTCCACTGGGGTGAAAAACTGTTTTTT
CAWSVLGLHWGEKLFF
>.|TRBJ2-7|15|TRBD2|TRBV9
TGTGCCAGCAGCGTAGAAAGCGGGAGCTCCTACGAGCAGTACTTC
CASSVESGSSYEQYF
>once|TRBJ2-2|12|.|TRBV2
TGTGCCAGCAGTGGAAGTGGCGGGGAGCTGTTTTTT
CASSGSGGELFF
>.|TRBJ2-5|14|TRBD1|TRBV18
TGTGCCAGCTCACCACCCGGGACAGGGGAGACCCAGTACTTC
CASSPPGTGETQYF
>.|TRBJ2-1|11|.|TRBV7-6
TGTGCCAGCAGCCCCCTCTATGAGCAGTTCTTC
CASSPLYEQFF
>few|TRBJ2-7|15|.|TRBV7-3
TGTGCCAGCAGCTTAGGAGTGGGATTCTCCTACGAGCAGTACTTC
CASSLGVGFSYEQYF
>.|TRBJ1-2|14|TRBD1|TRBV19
TGTGCCAGTAGTAGGCAGGGGGTTAACTATGGCTACACCTTC
CASSRQGVNYGYTF
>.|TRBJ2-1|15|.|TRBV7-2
TGTGCCAGCAGCTTAGCCAGGCTTTCCTACAATGAGCAGTTCTTC
CASSLARLSYNEQFF
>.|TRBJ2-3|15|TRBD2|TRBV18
TGTGCCAGCTCACCAACTAGCGGGAGCACAGATACGCAGTATTTT
CASSPTSGSTDTQYF
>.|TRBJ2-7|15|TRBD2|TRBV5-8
TGTGCCAGCAGCTTGTTAGCGGGAGGTTCTTTCGAGCAGTACTTC
CASSLLAGGSFEQYF
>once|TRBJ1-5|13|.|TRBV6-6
TGTGCCAGCAACAAACAGGGTAATCAGCCCCAGCATTTT
CASNKQGNQPQHF
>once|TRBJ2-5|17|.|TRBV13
TGTGCCAGCAGCTTAGGGTCCCCGCTACAGGGAACGGAGACCCAGTACTTC
CASSLGSPLQGTETQYF